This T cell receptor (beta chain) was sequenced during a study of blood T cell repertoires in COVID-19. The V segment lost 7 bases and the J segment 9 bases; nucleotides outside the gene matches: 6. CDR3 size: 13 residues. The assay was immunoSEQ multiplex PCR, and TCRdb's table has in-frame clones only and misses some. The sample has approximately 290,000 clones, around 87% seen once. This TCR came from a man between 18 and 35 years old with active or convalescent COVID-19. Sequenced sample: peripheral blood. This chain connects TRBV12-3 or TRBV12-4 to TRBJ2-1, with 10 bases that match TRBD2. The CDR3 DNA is TGTGCCAGCAACCTGGGACTAGCGAGTGAGCAGTTCTTC. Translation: CASNLGLASEQFF.